The clone carrying this TCR beta chain has a handful of counts. Its cognate antigen is unknown. From RNA transcripts, TCR beta CDR3 regions were amplified. The HTBI primer set was used in a first-round RT-PCR of the TCR CDR3. Via MiXCR, TCRdb re-called the multiplex PCR reads, giving one row per CDR3 protein. The sample lists 350,000 or so distinct CDR3 sequences, 15% to 20% occurring once. This sample was taken from a study of T cells in Graves' hyperthyroidism and ophthalmopathy. Study-level background: Peripheral blood was acquired at first diagnosis, ahead of any therapy whatsoever.

The study's findings and limits: Ophthalmopathy, which appeared later, was predicted by the model a median approximately six months before onset.

Sequenced sample: blood. The sequence came from a woman between 40 and 55 years old with Graves' ophthalmopathy.

CDR3 loop: CASSLAAWEDSAYEQYF. The CDR3 DNA reads as TGTGCCAGCAGTTTAGCGGCATGGGAGGATAGTGCCTACGAGCAGTACTTC. J is TRBJ2-7 and V is TRBV12-3 or TRBV12-4; a weak D match, TRBD2 (6 bases). The V gene lost 0 bases and the J gene lost 2 bases, with 17 bases spanning the gap. The CDR3 is 17 amino acids.